This T cell receptor (beta chain) was observed in a study of beta chain features in type 1 diabetes. Study observations and caveats: All four CD4+ subsets from Type 1 diabetes patients carried moderately but significantly shorter TCRB CDR3s. TCRB repertoires of naive, central memory and Treg cells appeared more similar among patients than among healthy donors.

As for this clone: The antigen is not known.

This CDR3 is 15 amino acids long. From germline, CDR1 is MNHNS and CDR2 SASEGT. Deletions cut 7 bases from V and 2 bases from J, with 17 bases between. The isolated RNA, all of it, was reverse transcribed, so expressed TCRB transcripts were what got sequenced. Using immunoSEQ multiplex PCR, the repertoire was profiled, and TCRdb retains in-frame clones only, with some absent. Of roughly 260,000 clones listed, roughly 22% are singletons. The source material was naive CD4+ T cells from blood. The receptor comes from a woman aged 40 to 50 with type 1 diabetes. The gene calls are TRBV6-1 and TRBJ1-2; a weak D match, TRBD1 (5 bases). The CDR3 spells CASTHPGRVNYGYTF. CDR3 in DNA: TGTGCCAGCACCCACCCTGGCAGGGTGAACTATGGCTACACCTTC.